This T cell receptor beta chain was found in a study of blood T cells in healthy people across ages. The study's findings and limits: Higher diversity and more naive CD4+ cells were features of long-lived donors, compared to aged donors.

The table lists this clonotype with a few counts. Its antigen is unknown. Peripheral blood samples of 9 to 10 milliliters were drawn from each donor. Then a second PCR, running roughly 7 to 11 cycles, was carried out with a sample-barcoded 5' primer and a J-beta primer mix. Sequencing recovered at least 3 million CDR3-containing paired-end reads from each sample. TCRdb analysed the 5' RACE reads with MiXCR anew, one entry per CDR3 protein. The repertoire consists of 600,000 or so distinct CDR3 sequences, with about 28% occurring once and the leading ten covering more than 15%. The CDR3 sequence is 15 residues long. Germline lookup yields CDR1 MNHEY and CDR2 SVGEGT. The J segment lost 6 bases and the V segment lost 5 bases, leaving 6 bases of the junction unmatched.

The chain recombines TRBV6-2 or TRBV6-3 with TRBJ1-5; 11 bases line up with TRBD1. The material sequenced was blood. The TCR comes from a woman at least 80 years old in good health. CDR3 in amino acids: CASSRGTGGGQPQHF. CDR3 nucleotide sequence: TGTGCCAGCAGTCGCGGGACAGGGGGAGGTCAGCCCCAGCATTTT.